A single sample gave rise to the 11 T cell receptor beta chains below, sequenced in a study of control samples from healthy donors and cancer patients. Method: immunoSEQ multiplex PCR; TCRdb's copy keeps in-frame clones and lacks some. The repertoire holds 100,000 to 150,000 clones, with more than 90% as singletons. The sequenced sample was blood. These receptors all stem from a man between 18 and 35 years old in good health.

The CDR3 loop reads CAISESTGAQSGYTF. Written as DNA, the CDR3 is TGTGCCATCAGTGAGTCGACAGGGGCCCAAAGCGGCTACACCTTC. The chain is built from TRBV10-3 and TRBJ1-2; TRBD1 aligns across 8 bases. Losses at the gene ends were 0 bases for V and 8 bases for J; bases not matched to a gene: 8. Germline V gene lookup returns CDR1 ENHRY and CDR2 SYGVKD. CDR3 length equals 15 residues.

CDR3 sequence: CASRTNYGYTF. The CDR3 nucleotides are TGTGCCAGCAGGACAAACTATGGCTACACCTTC. The chain links TRBV9 to TRBJ1-2; D is ambiguous. CDR1 SGDLS and CDR2 YYNGEE come from the germline V gene. The CDR3 length is 11 residues. The V end was cut by 5 bases, the J end by 2 bases, with 4 bases between.

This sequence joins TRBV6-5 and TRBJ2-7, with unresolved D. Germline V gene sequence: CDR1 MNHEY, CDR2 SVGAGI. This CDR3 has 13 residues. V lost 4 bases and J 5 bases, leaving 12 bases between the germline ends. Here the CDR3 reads CASSSLLGNEQYF. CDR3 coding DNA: TGTGCCAGCAGTTCCTTATTGGGGAACGAGCAGTACTTC.

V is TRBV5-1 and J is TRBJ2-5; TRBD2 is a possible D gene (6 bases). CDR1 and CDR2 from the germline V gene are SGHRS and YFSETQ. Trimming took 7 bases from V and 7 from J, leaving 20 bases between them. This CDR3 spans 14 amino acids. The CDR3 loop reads CASSAGTVWGTQYF. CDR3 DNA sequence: TGCGCCAGCTCGGCGGGGACCGTATGGGGGACCCAGTACTTC.

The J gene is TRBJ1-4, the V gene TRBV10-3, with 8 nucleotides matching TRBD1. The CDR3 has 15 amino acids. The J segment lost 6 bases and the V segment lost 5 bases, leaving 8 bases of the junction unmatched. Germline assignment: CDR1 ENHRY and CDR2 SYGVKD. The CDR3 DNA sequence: TGTGCCATCAGTTATCTCAGGGGGCCCGATGAAAAACTGTTTTTT. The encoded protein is CAISYLRGPDEKLFF.

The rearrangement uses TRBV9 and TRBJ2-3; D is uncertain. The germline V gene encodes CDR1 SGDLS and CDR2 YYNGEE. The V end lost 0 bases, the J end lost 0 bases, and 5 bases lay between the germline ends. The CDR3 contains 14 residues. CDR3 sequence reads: CASSVDGSTDTQYF. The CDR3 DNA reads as TGTGCCAGCAGCGTAGATGGTAGCACAGATACGCAGTATTTT. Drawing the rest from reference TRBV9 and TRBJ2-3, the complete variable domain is DSGVTQTPKHLITATGQRVTLRCSPRSGDLSVYWYQQSLDQGLQFLIQYYNGEERAKGNILERFSAQQFPDLHSELNLSSLELGDSALYFCASSVDGSTDTQYFGPGTRLTVL.

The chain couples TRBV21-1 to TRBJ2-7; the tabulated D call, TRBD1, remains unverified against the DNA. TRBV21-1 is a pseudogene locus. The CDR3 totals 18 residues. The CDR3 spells CASSKGVWGQGRSREQYF. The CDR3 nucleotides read TGTGCCAGCAGCAAAGGGGTTTGGGGACAGGGACGGTCTCGCGAGCAGTACTTC.

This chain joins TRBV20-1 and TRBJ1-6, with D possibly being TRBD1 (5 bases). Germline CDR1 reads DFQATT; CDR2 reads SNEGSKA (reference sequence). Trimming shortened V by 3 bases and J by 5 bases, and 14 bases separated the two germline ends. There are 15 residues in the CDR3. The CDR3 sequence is CSASGGTFDNSPLHF. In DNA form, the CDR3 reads TGCAGTGCTAGTGGGGGGACGTTCGATAATTCACCCCTCCACTTT.

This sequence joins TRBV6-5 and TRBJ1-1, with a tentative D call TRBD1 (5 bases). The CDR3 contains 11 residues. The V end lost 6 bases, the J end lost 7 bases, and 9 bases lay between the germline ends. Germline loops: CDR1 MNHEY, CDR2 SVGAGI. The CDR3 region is CASSRGDEAFF. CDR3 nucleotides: TGTGCCAGCAGCAGAGGGGATGAAGCTTTCTTT.

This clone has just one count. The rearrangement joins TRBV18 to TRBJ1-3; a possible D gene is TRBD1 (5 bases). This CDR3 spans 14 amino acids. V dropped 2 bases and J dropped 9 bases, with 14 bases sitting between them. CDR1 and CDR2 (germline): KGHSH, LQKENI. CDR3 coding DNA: TGTGCCAGCTCACCAGGGGGACGGCGAGGCACCATATATTTT. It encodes CASSPGGRRGTIYF.

The CDR3 loop is CASSQLANTDTQYF. CDR3 coding DNA: TGTGCCAGCAGCCAACTGGCGAACACAGATACGCAGTATTTT. The V gene is TRBV2, the J gene TRBJ2-3; unclear D gene. Germline loops: CDR1 SNHLY, CDR2 FYNNEI. This CDR3 has 14 amino acids. Trimming took 6 bases from V and 2 from J, leaving 12 bases between them.